This T cell receptor (beta chain) was identified in a study of blood T cell repertoires in COVID-19. The authors' processing: Amplification of reference gene primers was used by the study to estimate nucleated cell counts. Libraries were prepared by immunoSEQ multiplex PCR; TCRdb keeps only in-frame clonotypes and omits some of them. D and trimming were read from the DNA, whereas the V and J calls and clone size are those reported in that table. This sample has a few hundred thousand clones; approximately 85% occur once, and the top ten carry about 2.4%. Source material: peripheral blood. The source of this sequence is a woman in her 70s with COVID-19, enrolled during active disease.

Here the CDR3 DNA reads TGTGCCAGCTCACCACCTACCAGGGTAGACATTAATGGCTACACCTTC. Translation gives CASSPPTRVDINGYTF. V and J are TRBV18 and TRBJ1-2, with a possible D match to TRBD1 (5 bases). The ends were cut back, 0 bases at V and 6 bases at J, with 17 bases in the middle. The CDR3 is 16 amino acids. Looked up from germline, CDR1 is KGHSH and CDR2 is LQKENI.